This entry lists 9 T cell receptor beta chains sequenced from one sample in a study of technical replicates of blood from a few donors. The table came from immunoSEQ multiplex PCR; TCRdb's copy has only in-frame clones and leaves some out. Among around 56,000 clones listed, over 90% were seen once. Material for sequencing was PBMCs. These receptors came from a human donor in good health. Some clones in this sample may be carry-over from other donors' samples.

The V call is TRBV10-3, the J call TRBJ1-5, with a tentative D call TRBD1 (6 bases). CDR1 is ENHRY and CDR2 is SYGVKD in the germline V gene. The CDR3 runs 15 residues. Trimming took off 5 bases at V and 2 bases at J, with 13 bases between the two ends. CDR3 residues: CAISTGGIGNQPQHF. DNA for the CDR3: TGTGCCATCAGTACGGGGGGCATAGGCAATCAGCCCCAGCATTTT.

CDR3 sequence reads: CASSLGTGGADTQYF. In nucleotides, the CDR3 is TGTGCCAGCAGCTTGGGGACAGGGGGCGCAGATACGCAGTATTTT. The genes are TRBV5-6 and TRBJ2-3, with TRBD1 matching over 11 bases. The trim removed 0 bases at V and 4 bases at J, leaving 1 base unmatched. CDR3 length: 15 residues. CDR1 and CDR2 (germline): SGHDT, YYEEEE.

The V gene is TRBV7-2, the J gene TRBJ1-3, with no clear D. CDR3 length: 13 residues. Trimming cost V 5 bases and J 4 bases, with 9 bases left between them. CDR1 is SGHTA and CDR2 is FQGNSA in the germline V gene. CDR3 sequence: CASSPNRGNTIYF. CDR3 nucleotide sequence: TGTGCCAGCAGCCCGAACCGGGGAAACACCATATATTTT.

This chain uses TRBV4-2 with TRBJ2-5; tentatively, D is TRBD2 (7 bases). Trimming took off 1 base at V and 1 base at J, with 16 bases between the two ends. CDR3 length: 17 residues. Germline V gene sequence: CDR1 LGHNA, CDR2 YNFKEQ. The DNA for the CDR3 is TGTGCCAGCAGCCAAGGGGGCCGGGGGGCCGGCCAAGAGACCCAGTACTTC. As protein: CASSQGGRGAGQETQYF.

There are a few counts of this clone. The J gene is TRBJ2-2, the V gene TRBV2, with D perhaps matching TRBD2 (6 bases). Germline-derived CDR1 and CDR2 are SNHLY and FYNNEI. The length of the CDR3 is 14 residues. V lost 7 bases and J lost 13, with 22 bases in between. The CDR3 sequence: CASTPGGRESLLFF. CDR3 in DNA: TGTGCCAGCACTCCAGGAGGGCGGGAATCTTTGCTGTTTTTT.

This clone was seen a single time. The J gene is TRBJ1-1, the V gene TRBV6-5, with D unresolved. The germline V gene encodes CDR1 MNHEY and CDR2 SVGAGI. The CDR3 contains 15 residues. The ends were cut back, 4 bases at V and 0 bases at J, with 12 bases in the middle. The CDR3 region is CASSSDGSLNTEAFF. DNA for the CDR3: TGTGCCAGCAGTTCCGATGGGAGCCTGAACACTGAAGCTTTCTTT.

V usage is TRBV5-1 and J usage is TRBJ2-7; TRBD1 might be the D (5 bases). The CDR3 totals 14 residues. Per germline, CDR1 SGHRS and CDR2 YFSETQ. Between the trimmed V and J ends, which lost 0 bases and 5 bases, there was a span of 12 bases. This CDR3 is CASSLGRVGHEQYF. In DNA form, the CDR3 reads TGCGCCAGCAGCTTGGGCAGGGTCGGACACGAGCAGTACTTC.

The chain uses TRBV10-3 and TRBJ1-6; D ambiguous. CDR3 length equals 13 residues. V shed 4 bases and J shed 7 bases, with 8 bases lying between them. The germline V gene has CDR1 ENHRY and CDR2 SYGVKD. The CDR3 DNA sequence: TGTGCCATCAGTGGGGCTGTAAATTCACCCCTCCACTTT. It encodes CAISGAVNSPLHF.

V usage is TRBV6-4 and J usage is TRBJ2-5; unclear D gene. The CDR3 is 10 residues long. V was trimmed by 7 bases and J by 3 bases, leaving 3 bases between them. Germline V gene sequence: CDR1 MRHNA, CDR2 SNTAGT. The CDR3 nucleotides are TGTGCCAGCACCAAAGAGACCCAGTACTTC. Its translation is CASTKETQYF.